This record covers a single T cell receptor (beta chain). Use of 60 Vbeta and 13 Jbeta primers characterized the PCR. Sequencing was performed with immunoSEQ multiplex PCR; in TCRdb, only in-frame clones are kept and a portion is missing. Recorded for this sample: fewer than 100,000 clones. These data are taken from a study of cytomegalovirus exposure and HLA in healthy donors. The receptor was derived from a man aged 50 or older in good health and CMV-seronegative. Sample: PBMCs.

The CDR3 nucleotides are TGTGCCAGCAGTTTATCCGTAAGGGGTGGAGATACCTATGGCTACACCTTC. Translation gives CASSLSVRGGDTYGYTF. The rearrangement links TRBV27 to TRBJ1-2; D is perhaps TRBD1 (5 bases). The germline V gene encodes CDR1 MNHEY and CDR2 SMNVEV (reference sequence). V was cut by 0 bases and J by 4 bases, with 18 bases left in between. This CDR3 is built from 17 residues.